The 21 T cell receptor beta chains below come from one sample, sequenced in a study of shared clonotypes between healthy human individuals. Cells designated naive CD8 were CD45RO-negative and were positively selected for CCR7, with terminally differentiated effector memory CD45RA+ cells excluded. Clones were read by immunoSEQ multiplex PCR, and TCRdb kept only the in-frame ones, dropping some. This sample carries some 2 million clones, approximately 94% of them seen once, and the ten largest clones take about 1.1%. Material: naive CD8+ T cells sorted from blood. These receptor sequences come from a man younger than 35 in good health.

Only one count was recorded for this clone. The V and J genes are TRBV19 and TRBJ1-5, with 11 nucleotides matching TRBD1. The trim removed 8 bases at V and 5 bases at J, leaving 11 bases unmatched. Germline lookup yields CDR1 LNHDA and CDR2 SQIVND (reference sequence). The CDR3 consists of 16 residues. CDR3 in amino acids: CASVQRGQGVDQPQHF. The CDR3, as DNA: TGTGCCAGTGTCCAGCGGGGACAGGGGGTCGATCAGCCCCAGCATTTT.

The chain links TRBV9 to TRBJ1-2, with 9 bases aligning to TRBD1. The CDR3 extends over 14 amino acids. Germline trimming cut 3 bases from V and 3 bases from J; bases unmatched to any gene: 3. Germline assignment: CDR1 SGDLS and CDR2 YYNGEE. CDR3: CASSAGQGDYGYTF. The CDR3 DNA reads TGTGCCAGCAGCGCGGGACAGGGAGACTATGGCTACACCTTC. Filled out from reference TRBV9 and TRBJ1-2, the complete variable domain reads DSGVTQTPKHLITATGQRVTLRCSPRSGDLSVYWYQQSLDQGLQFLIQYYNGEERAKGNILERFSAQQFPDLHSELNLSSLELGDSALYFCASSAGQGDYGYTFGSGTRLTVV.

The chain couples TRBV28 to TRBJ2-7, with a weak D call TRBD2 (6 bases). This CDR3 contains 13 residues. The V gene lost 5 bases and the J gene lost 2 bases, with 10 bases spanning the gap. Germline V CDR1 and CDR2: MDHEN, SYDVKM. The CDR3 reads CASSGRIAYEQYF. CDR3 DNA: TGTGCCAGCAGTGGGAGGATCGCCTACGAGCAGTACTTC.

The rearrangement links TRBV6-6 to TRBJ1-1; tentative D call: TRBD1 (6 bases). Between the trimmed V and J ends, which lost 5 bases and 0 bases, there was a span of 10 bases. Germline V CDR1 and CDR2: MNHNY, SVGAGI (reference sequence). The CDR3 consists of 14 residues. CDR3 in amino acids: CASSAWTVNTEAFF. In nucleotides, the CDR3 is TGTGCCAGCAGTGCTTGGACAGTGAACACTGAAGCTTTCTTT.

V is TRBV11-2 and J is TRBJ2-7, with 13 positions matching TRBD2. The V and J ends lost 5 bases and 4 bases, in that order; junction bases with no gene match: 8. Germline V gives CDR1 SGHAT, CDR2 FQNNGV. The CDR3 is 16 amino acids. CDR3 in amino acids: CASSRLAGGVGYEQYF. CDR3 coding DNA: TGTGCCAGCAGCCGACTAGCGGGGGGAGTTGGGTACGAGCAGTACTTC.

A word on this clone: Different DNA sequences within this sample yield the same CDR3. The gene calls are TRBV7-9 and TRBJ1-1; no clear D gene. In germline, CDR1 is SEHNR, CDR2 FQNEAQ (reference sequence). This CDR3 is built from 14 residues. Trimming removed 3 bases from V and 1 base from J, with 9 bases in between. The CDR3 is CASSLVLGNTEAFF. DNA for the CDR3: TGTGCCAGCAGCTTGGTTCTCGGGAACACTGAAGCTTTCTTT.

This rearrangement joins TRBV7-9 to TRBJ1-3; a possible D gene is TRBD1 (5 bases). V lost 2 bases, J lost 2 bases, and 13 bases lay in between. CDR3 length: 16 residues. From germline, CDR1 is SEHNR and CDR2 FQNEAQ (reference sequence). CDR3 protein: CASSLPFRGPGNTIYF. The CDR3 DNA reads as TGTGCCAGCAGCTTACCTTTCCGGGGACCTGGAAACACCATATATTTT.

The sample holds one count of this clone. The chain joins TRBV9 to TRBJ2-7; TRBD1 aligns across 7 bases. V lost 1 base, J lost 2 bases, and 6 bases stayed unmatched. The CDR3 is made up of 15 amino acids. Germline V gene lookup returns CDR1 SGDLS and CDR2 YYNGEE. For the CDR3, the DNA is TGTGCCAGCAGCGTATCCCCGGACAGGACCTACGAGCAGTACTTC. This sequence encodes CASSVSPDRTYEQYF.

The rearrangement uses TRBV7-8 and TRBJ2-7; 10 bases fit TRBD2. The CDR3 runs to 14 residues. The germline CDR1 and CDR2 sequences are SGHVS and FQNEAQ. Trimming at V came to 1 base and at J to 6 bases, leaving 3 bases not matched to a gene. Here the CDR3 DNA reads TGTGCCAGCAGCTTAGACCCTAGCGGGAGCGAGCAGTACTTC. This codes for CASSLDPSGSEQYF.

The chain combines TRBV4-1 with TRBJ2-1; D uncertain. The V and J ends lost 1 base and 9 bases respectively, with 10 bases between them. Germline V lookup: CDR1 MGHRA, CDR2 YSYEKL. The CDR3 totals 13 residues. The CDR3 protein is CASSQGQMGEQFF. CDR3 coding DNA: TGCGCCAGCAGCCAAGGGCAGATGGGTGAGCAGTTCTTC.

The chain uses TRBV11-2 and TRBJ2-7, with 7 positions matching TRBD2. Germline trimming cut 1 base from V and 2 bases from J; bases unmatched to any gene: 2. This CDR3 region has 14 residues. In germline, CDR1 is SGHAT, CDR2 FQNNGV. As DNA, the CDR3 is TGTGCCAGCAGCTTAGGAACTAGCGCCTACGAGCAGTACTTC. Encoded protein: CASSLGTSAYEQYF.

This clone turned up a few times. This CDR3 is also generated by other DNA sequences in the sample. This sequence joins TRBV11-2 and TRBJ2-7; 8 bases are shared with TRBD2. There are 15 residues in the CDR3. CDR1 and CDR2 from the germline V gene are SGHAT and FQNNGV. The V and J ends lost 1 base and 0 bases, in that order; junction bases with no gene match: 2. CDR3 region: CASSLASGPSYEQYF. CDR3 sequence (DNA): TGTGCCAGCAGCTTAGCTAGCGGGCCCTCCTACGAGCAGTACTTC.

The CDR3 DNA sequence: TGCAGCGTTGAAGATGGGACCTCCACTGAAGCTTTCTTT. Protein sequence: CSVEDGTSTEAFF. V usage is TRBV29-1 and J usage is TRBJ1-1; tentatively, D is TRBD1 (5 bases). The CDR3 runs 13 residues. V dropped 0 bases and J dropped 4 bases, with 9 bases sitting between them. Germline lookup yields CDR1 SQVTM and CDR2 ANQGSEA. Based on the CDR3 plus reference TRBV29-1 and TRBJ1-1, the full variable domain is SAVISQKPSRDICQRGTSLTIQCQVDSQVTMMFWYRQQPGQSLTLIATANQGSEATYESGFVIDKFPISRPNLTFSTLTVSNMSPEDSSIYLCSVEDGTSTEAFFGQGTRLTVV.

J is TRBJ2-5 and V is TRBV9; D perhaps matches TRBD1 (5 bases). With the DNA end fitting TRBJ2-7 better, the J assignment may be wrong. CDR1 and CDR2 from the germline V gene are SGDLS and YYNGEE. The CDR3 length is 13 residues. For the CDR3, the DNA is TGTGCCAGCAGCCAGGGAATCTCCTACGAGCAGTACTTC. Protein product: CASSQGISYEQYF.

The gene calls are TRBV28 and TRBJ1-1, with a weak D call TRBD1 (6 bases). The CDR3 has 14 residues. Germline V gene sequence: CDR1 MDHEN, CDR2 SYDVKM. Between the trimmed V and J ends, which lost 7 bases and 4 bases, there was a span of 16 bases. The DNA for the CDR3 is TGTGCCAGCACCCTAAGGGGGGGGCTCACTGAAGCTTTCTTT. This encodes CASTLRGGLTEAFF.

The J gene is TRBJ2-3, the V gene TRBV13; 11 positions agree with TRBD2. The CDR3 consists of 19 residues. The germline V gene encodes CDR1 PRHDT and CDR2 FYEKMQ (reference sequence). J lost 0 bases, V lost 10 bases, and 18 bases had no gene match. The CDR3 region is CATKLPGLAVKPSTDTQYF. DNA of the CDR3: TGTGCCACCAAGCTCCCGGGACTAGCGGTAAAACCTAGCACAGATACGCAGTATTTT.

The CDR3 DNA follows: TGTGCCAGCAGTTCGTCGACAGACAATCCTTCAGATACGCAGTATTTT. It codes for CASSSSTDNPSDTQYF. The rearrangement uses TRBV28 and TRBJ2-3; D might be TRBD1 (5 bases). The V and J ends lost 4 bases and 4 bases respectively, with 18 bases between them. CDR1 and CDR2 (germline): MDHEN, SYDVKM. The CDR3 has 16 residues. Using reference TRBV28 and TRBJ2-3 for the parts outside the CDR3, the full variable domain is DVKVTQSSRYLVKRTGEKVFLECVQDMDHENMFWYRQDPGLGLRLIYFSYDVKMKEKGDIPEGYSVSREKKERFSLILESASTNQTSMYLCASSSSTDNPSDTQYFGPGTRLTVL.

V usage is TRBV7-9 and J usage is TRBJ1-4; tentative D call: TRBD1 (6 bases). The ends were cut back, 3 bases at V and 2 bases at J, with 10 bases in the middle. The CDR3 loop spans 15 amino acids. The germline CDR1 and CDR2 sequences are SEHNR and FQNEAQ (reference sequence). The CDR3 DNA reads as TGTGCCAGCAGCTTTCCACAGGGCACTAATGAAAAACTGTTTTTT. Translated, it gives CASSFPQGTNEKLFF.

The chain links TRBV28 to TRBJ1-4; D is unresolved. V lost 7 bases to trimming and J lost 1 base, with 10 bases between them. Germline loops: CDR1 MDHEN, CDR2 SYDVKM. The CDR3 sequence is 14 residues long. CDR3 bases: TGTGCCAGCAACCGTGATCTAACTAATGAAAAACTGTTTTTT. Its protein product is CASNRDLTNEKLFF.

As to this clone: This sequence may be a read error, since a much larger clone differs from it by one base. The sample has other DNA sequences that encode this CDR3 too. The V gene is TRBV30, the J gene TRBJ2-7; tentative D call: TRBD2 (5 bases). CDR1 is GTSNPN, CDR2 SVGIG, per germline (reference sequence). There are 13 residues in the CDR3. The CDR3 DNA reads as TGCGCCTGGAGGACGACACTGACCTACGAGCAGTACTTC. The encoded protein is CAWRTTLTYEQYF.

The chain links TRBV13 to TRBJ2-1; maybe TRBD2 (6 bases). CDR3 length: 17 amino acids. Germline CDR1 PRHDT, CDR2 FYEKMQ (reference sequence). Deletions cut 5 bases from V and 0 bases from J, with 17 bases between. CDR3 in amino acids: CASSHLAGKSSYNEQFF. In DNA, the CDR3 is TGTGCCAGCAGCCATCTGGCGGGAAAAAGCTCCTACAATGAGCAGTTCTTC.